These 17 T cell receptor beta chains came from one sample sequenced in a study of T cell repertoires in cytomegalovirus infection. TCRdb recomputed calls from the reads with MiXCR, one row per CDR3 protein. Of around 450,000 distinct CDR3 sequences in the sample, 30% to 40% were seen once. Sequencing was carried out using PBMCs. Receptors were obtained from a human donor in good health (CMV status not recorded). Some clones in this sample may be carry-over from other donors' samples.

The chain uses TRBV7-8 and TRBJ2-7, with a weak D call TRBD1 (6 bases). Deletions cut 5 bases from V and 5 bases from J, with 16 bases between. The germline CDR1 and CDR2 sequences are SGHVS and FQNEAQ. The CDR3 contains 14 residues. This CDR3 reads CASSGRGSRNEQYF. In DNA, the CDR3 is TGTGCCAGCAGCGGTAGGGGGTCGAGGAACGAGCAGTACTTC.

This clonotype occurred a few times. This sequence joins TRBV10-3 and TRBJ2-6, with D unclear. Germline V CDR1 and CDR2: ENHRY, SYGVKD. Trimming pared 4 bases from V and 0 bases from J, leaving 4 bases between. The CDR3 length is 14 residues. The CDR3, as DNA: TGTGCCATCAGTGCGGGCTCTGGGGCCAACGTCCTGACTTTC. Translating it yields CAISAGSGANVLTF.

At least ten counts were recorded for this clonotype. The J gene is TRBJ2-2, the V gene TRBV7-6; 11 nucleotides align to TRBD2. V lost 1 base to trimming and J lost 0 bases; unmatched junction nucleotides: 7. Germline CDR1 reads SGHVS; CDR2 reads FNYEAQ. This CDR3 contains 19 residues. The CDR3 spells CASSLVAGGPTTNTGELFF. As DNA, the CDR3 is TGTGCCAGCAGCTTAGTAGCGGGGGGGCCGACAACGAACACCGGGGAGCTGTTTTTT.

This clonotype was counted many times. DNA of the CDR3: TGTGCCAGCAGCTTAAGAGGCCAGGATACCTACGAGCAGTACTTC. Translating gives CASSLRGQDTYEQYF. The chain links TRBV7-2 to TRBJ2-7; D remains ambiguous. Trimming left V 2 bases short and J 2 bases short, with 13 bases between. Germline assignment: CDR1 SGHTA and CDR2 FQGNSA. This CDR3 spans 15 amino acids.

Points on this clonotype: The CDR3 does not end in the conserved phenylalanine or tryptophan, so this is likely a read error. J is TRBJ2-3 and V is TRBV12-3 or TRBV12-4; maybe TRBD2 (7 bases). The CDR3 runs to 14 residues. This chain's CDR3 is CASRSGGGPETQYC. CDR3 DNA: TGTGCCAGCAGAAGTGGGGGGGGCCCAGAGACGCAGTATTGT.

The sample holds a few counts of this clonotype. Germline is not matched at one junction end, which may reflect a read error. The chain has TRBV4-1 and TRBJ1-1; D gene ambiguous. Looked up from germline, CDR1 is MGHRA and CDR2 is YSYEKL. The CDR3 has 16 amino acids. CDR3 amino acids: CASSPRGGDMNTEAFF. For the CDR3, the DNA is TGTGCCAGCAGCCCCCGCGGCGGAGACATGAACACTGAAGCTTTCTTT.

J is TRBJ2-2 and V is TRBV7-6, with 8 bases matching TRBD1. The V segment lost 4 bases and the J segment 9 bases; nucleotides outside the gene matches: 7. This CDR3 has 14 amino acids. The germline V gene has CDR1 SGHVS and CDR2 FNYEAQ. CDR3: CASSSRTGIRELFF. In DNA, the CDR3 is TGTGCCAGCAGCTCGCGGACAGGGATCAGGGAGCTGTTTTTT.

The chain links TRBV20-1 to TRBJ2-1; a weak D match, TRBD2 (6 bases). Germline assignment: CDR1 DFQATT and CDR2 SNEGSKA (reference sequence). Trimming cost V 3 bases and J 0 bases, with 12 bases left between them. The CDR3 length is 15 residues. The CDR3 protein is CSARAGTRSYNEQFF. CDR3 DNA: TGCAGTGCTAGGGCCGGGACTCGCTCCTACAATGAGCAGTTCTTC.

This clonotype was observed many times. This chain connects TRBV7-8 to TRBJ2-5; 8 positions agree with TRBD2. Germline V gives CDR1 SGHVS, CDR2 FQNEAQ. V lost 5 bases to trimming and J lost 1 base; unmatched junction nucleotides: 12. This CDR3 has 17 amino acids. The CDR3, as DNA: TGTGCCAGCAGCCCTCGGGGGGGGGGCCAGGCCCAAGAGACCCAGTACTTC. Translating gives CASSPRGGGQAQETQYF.

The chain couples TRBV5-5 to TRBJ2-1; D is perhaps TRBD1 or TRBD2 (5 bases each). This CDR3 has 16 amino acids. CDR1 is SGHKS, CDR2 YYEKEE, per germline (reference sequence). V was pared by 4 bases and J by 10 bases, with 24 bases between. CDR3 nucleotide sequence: TGTGCCAGCAGCCCGCAGGGCTCGGGGCAAAGGGTGGAGCAGTTCTTC. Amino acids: CASSPQGSGQRVEQFF.

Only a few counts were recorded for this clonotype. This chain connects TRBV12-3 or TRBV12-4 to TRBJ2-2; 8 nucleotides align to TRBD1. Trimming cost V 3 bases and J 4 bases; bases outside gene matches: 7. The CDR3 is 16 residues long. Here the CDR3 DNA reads TGTGCCAGCAGTTTTCCCCGGACAGGGAGCACCGGGGAGCTGTTTTTT. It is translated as CASSFPRTGSTGELFF.

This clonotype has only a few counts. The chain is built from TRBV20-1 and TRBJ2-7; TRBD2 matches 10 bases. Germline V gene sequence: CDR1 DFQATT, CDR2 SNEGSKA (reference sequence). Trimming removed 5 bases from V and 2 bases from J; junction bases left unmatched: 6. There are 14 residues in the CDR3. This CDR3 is CSAPVAGGPYEQYF. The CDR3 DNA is TGCAGTGCTCCTGTAGCGGGGGGACCCTACGAGCAGTACTTC.

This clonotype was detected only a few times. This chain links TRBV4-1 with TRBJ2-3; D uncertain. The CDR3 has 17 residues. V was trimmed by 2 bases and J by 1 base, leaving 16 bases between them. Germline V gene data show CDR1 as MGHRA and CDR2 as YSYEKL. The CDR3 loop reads CASSQIPTHKGTDTQYF. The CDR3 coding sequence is TGCGCCAGCAGCCAAATCCCCACCCACAAGGGCACAGATACGCAGTATTTT.

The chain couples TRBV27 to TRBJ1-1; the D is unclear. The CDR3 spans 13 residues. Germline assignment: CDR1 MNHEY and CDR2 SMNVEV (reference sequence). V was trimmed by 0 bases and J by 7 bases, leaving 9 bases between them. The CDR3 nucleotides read TGTGCCAGCAGTTTATCTGGGCGGTATGAAGCTTTCTTT. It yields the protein CASSLSGRYEAFF.

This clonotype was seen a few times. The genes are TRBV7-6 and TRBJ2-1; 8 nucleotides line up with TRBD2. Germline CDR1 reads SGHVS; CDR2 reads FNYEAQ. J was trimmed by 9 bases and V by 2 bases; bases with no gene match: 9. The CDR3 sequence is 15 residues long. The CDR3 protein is CASSLPASGGSEQFF. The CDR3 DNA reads TGTGCCAGCAGCTTACCGGCCTCGGGGGGGTCTGAGCAGTTCTTC. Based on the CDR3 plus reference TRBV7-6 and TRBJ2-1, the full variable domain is GAGVSQSPRYKVTKRGQDVALRCDPISGHVSLYWYRQALGQGPEFLTYFNYEAQQDKSGLPNDRFSAERPEGSISTLTIQRTEQRDSAMYRCASSLPASGGSEQFFGPGTRLTVL.

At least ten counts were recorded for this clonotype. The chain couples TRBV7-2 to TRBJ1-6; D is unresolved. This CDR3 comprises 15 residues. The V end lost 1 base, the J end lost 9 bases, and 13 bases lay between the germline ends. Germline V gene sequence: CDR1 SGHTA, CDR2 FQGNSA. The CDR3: CASSLVRPWISPLHF. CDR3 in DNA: TGTGCCAGCAGCTTAGTTCGCCCCTGGATTTCACCCCTCCACTTT.

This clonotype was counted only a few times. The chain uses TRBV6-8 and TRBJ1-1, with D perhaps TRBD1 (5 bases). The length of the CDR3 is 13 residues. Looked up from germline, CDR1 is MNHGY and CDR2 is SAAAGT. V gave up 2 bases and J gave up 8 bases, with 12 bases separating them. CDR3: CASSYRGEKEAFF. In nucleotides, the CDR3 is TGTGCCAGCAGTTACCGGGGGGAGAAGGAAGCTTTCTTT.